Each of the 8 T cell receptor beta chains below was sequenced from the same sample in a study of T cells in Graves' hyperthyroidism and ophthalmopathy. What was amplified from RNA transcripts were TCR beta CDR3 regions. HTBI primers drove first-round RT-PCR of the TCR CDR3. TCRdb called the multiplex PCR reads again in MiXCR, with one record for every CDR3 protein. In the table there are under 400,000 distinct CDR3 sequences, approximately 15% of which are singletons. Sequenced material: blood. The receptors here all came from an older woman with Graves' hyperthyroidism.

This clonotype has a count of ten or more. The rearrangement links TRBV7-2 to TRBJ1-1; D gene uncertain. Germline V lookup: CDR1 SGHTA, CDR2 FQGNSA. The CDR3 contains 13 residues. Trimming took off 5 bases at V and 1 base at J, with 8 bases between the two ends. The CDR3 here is CASSPDPNTEAFF. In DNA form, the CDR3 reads TGTGCCAGCAGCCCCGATCCGAACACTGAAGCTTTCTTT.

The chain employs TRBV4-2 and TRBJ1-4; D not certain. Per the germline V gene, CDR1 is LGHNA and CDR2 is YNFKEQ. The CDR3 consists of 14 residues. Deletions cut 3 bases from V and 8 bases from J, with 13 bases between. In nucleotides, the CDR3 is TGTGCCAGCAGCCAGGAGGGAGCCAGGGAAAAACTGTTTTTT. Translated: CASSQEGAREKLFF.

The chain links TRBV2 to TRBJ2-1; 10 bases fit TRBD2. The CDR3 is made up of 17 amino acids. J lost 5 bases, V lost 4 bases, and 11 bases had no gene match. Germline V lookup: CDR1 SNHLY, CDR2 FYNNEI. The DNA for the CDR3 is TGTGCCAGCAGTGCATGGTACTGGACTAGCGGTGACAATGAGCAGTTCTTC. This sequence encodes CASSAWYWTSGDNEQFF. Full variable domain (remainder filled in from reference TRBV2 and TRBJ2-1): EPEVTQTPSHQVTQMGQEVILRCVPISNHLYFYWYRQILGQKVEFLVSFYNNEISEKSEIFDDQFSVERPDGSNFTLKIRSTKLEDSAMYFCASSAWYWTSGDNEQFFGPGTRLTVL.

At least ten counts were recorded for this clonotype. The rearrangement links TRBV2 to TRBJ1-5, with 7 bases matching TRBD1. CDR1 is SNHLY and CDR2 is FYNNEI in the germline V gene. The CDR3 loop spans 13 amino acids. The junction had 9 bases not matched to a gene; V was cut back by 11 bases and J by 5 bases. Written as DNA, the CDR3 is TGTGCCTCCTCCGGACAGGAGGATCAGCCCCAGCATTTT. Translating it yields CASSGQEDQPQHF.

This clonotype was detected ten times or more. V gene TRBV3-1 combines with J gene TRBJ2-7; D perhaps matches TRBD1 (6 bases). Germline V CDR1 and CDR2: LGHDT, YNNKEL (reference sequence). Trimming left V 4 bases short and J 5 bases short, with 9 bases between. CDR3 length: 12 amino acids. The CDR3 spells CASSPNRDEQYF. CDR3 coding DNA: TGTGCCAGCAGCCCAAACAGGGACGAGCAGTACTTC.

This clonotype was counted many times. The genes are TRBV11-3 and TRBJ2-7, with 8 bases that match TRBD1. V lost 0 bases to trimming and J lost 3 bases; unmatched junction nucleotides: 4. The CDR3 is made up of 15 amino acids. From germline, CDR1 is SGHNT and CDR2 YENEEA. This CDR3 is CASSLDRTGNYEQYF. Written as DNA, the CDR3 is TGTGCCAGCAGCTTAGATAGGACAGGGAACTACGAGCAGTACTTC.

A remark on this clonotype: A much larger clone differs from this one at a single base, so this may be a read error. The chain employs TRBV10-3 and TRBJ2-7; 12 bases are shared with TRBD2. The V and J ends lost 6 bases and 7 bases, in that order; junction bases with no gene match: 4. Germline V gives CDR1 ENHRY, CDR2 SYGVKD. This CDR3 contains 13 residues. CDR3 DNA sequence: TGTGCCATCAGGACTAGCGGGAGCGATGAGCAGTACTTC. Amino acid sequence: CAIRTSGSDEQYF.

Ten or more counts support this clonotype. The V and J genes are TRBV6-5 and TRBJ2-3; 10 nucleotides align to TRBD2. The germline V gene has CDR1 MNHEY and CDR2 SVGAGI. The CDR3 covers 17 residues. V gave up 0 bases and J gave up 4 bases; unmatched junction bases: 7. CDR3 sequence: CASSYSTGLAGADTQYF. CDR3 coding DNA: TGTGCCAGCAGTTACTCGACGGGCCTAGCGGGAGCAGATACGCAGTATTTT.